This T cell receptor (beta chain) was identified during a study of T cell repertoires in cytomegalovirus infection. TCRdb called the reads again in MiXCR, with one record for every CDR3 protein. Of about half a million distinct CDR3 sequences listed, 30% to 40% are singletons. The CDR3 covers 15 residues. Germline V gene sequence: CDR1 SGHVS, CDR2 FNYEAQ. V was clipped by 1 base and J by 2 bases; unmatched bases: 3. This clonotype was picked up many times. What it binds is not known. The source material was cultured PBMCs, sampled from culture after CMV antigen stimulation. The receptor was derived from a human donor in good health (CMV status not recorded). Some clones in this sample may be carry-over from other donors' samples. The chain links TRBV7-6 to TRBJ2-7; 9 bases are a match to TRBD1. The CDR3 DNA reads as TGTGCCAGCAGCTTAGAGACAGGGGGACCCTACGAGCAGTACTTC. Protein sequence: CASSLETGGPYEQYF.